The next 10 T cell receptor beta chains were all read from a single sample in a study of blood T cell repertoires in COVID-19. Produced via immunoSEQ multiplex PCR; TCRdb's table is partial and in-frame only. The table shows roughly 100,000 clones, with around nine tenths occurring only once. The sample taken for sequencing was peripheral blood. The receptors originated from a man aged 45-65 years in a cohort sampled during active COVID-19.

The J gene is TRBJ1-1, the V gene TRBV6-5; possibly TRBD1 for D (5 bases). Deletions cut 2 bases from V and 5 bases from J, with 9 bases between. The CDR3 is 13 residues long. The germline CDR1 and CDR2 sequences are MNHEY and SVGAGI. DNA of the CDR3: TGTGCCAGCAGTTACGCGGGGACGACTGAAGCTTTCTTT. This gives the protein CASSYAGTTEAFF.

The gene calls are TRBV19 and TRBJ2-7; 10 bases are a match to TRBD1. This CDR3 has 15 residues. Per the germline V gene, CDR1 is LNHDA and CDR2 is SQIVND (reference sequence). Trimming cost V 5 bases and J 2 bases; bases outside gene matches: 6. CDR3 nucleotides: TGTGCCAGTAGTGCCGGGACAGGGGTCCCCTACGAGCAGTACTTC. Amino acids: CASSAGTGVPYEQYF.

The chain employs TRBV6-5 and TRBJ1-2, with 9 bases fitting TRBD1. The CDR3 extends over 15 amino acids. V trimming: 8 bases; J trimming: 2 bases; junction bases outside the gene matches: 9. Germline V lookup: CDR1 MNHEY, CDR2 SVGAGI. CDR3: CASATGGAGNYGYTF. The CDR3 DNA reads TGTGCCAGCGCTACAGGGGGCGCAGGAAACTATGGCTACACCTTC.

The chain has TRBV10-3 and TRBJ1-5; D is ambiguous. The CDR3 is 15 amino acids. Germline lookup yields CDR1 ENHRY and CDR2 SYGVKD. V shed 6 bases and J shed 11 bases, with 23 bases lying between them. CDR3 sequence: CAISDLNGGVPSQHF. The CDR3 DNA follows: TGTGCCATCAGCGATCTCAACGGAGGAGTCCCGTCCCAGCATTTT.

The chain combines TRBV28 with TRBJ2-3, with TRBD2 matching over 9 bases. The germline CDR1 and CDR2 sequences are MDHEN and SYDVKM. Trimming took 6 bases from V and 4 from J; bases not matched to a gene: 11. This CDR3 contains 16 residues. The CDR3 loop is CASRPLGAGGADTQYF. CDR3 nucleotides: TGTGCCAGCAGACCCCTCGGGGCGGGGGGGGCAGATACGCAGTATTTT.

This chain connects TRBV7-2 to TRBJ1-5; 8 bases are a match to TRBD1. With 5 bases clipped from V and 6 bases from J, the junction kept 12 bases outside the gene matches. The CDR3 sequence is 16 residues long. Germline V gene lookup returns CDR1 SGHTA and CDR2 FQGNSA. CDR3 DNA sequence: TGTGCCAGCAGCCTGACCGGGACAGGAGGAAGTCAGCCCCAGCATTTT. It translates to CASSLTGTGGSQPQHF.

The chain employs TRBV7-6 and TRBJ2-1, with 7 bases fitting TRBD2. V gave up 3 bases and J gave up 4 bases; unmatched junction bases: 6. The germline V gene has CDR1 SGHVS and CDR2 FNYEAQ. This CDR3 is built from 15 residues. As DNA, the CDR3 is TGTGCCAGCAGCTTTGGACTAGTAGGGTACAATGAGCAGTTCTTC. Its translation: CASSFGLVGYNEQFF.

The rearrangement joins TRBV5-5 to TRBJ2-1; 7 positions agree with TRBD1. J lost 0 bases, V lost 4 bases, and 13 bases had no gene match. CDR3 length: 18 amino acids. The germline gives CDR1 SGHKS, CDR2 YYEKEE (reference sequence). The CDR3 sequence: CASSDGWLTGFSYNEQFF. CDR3 coding DNA: TGTGCCAGCAGCGACGGTTGGCTGACAGGGTTCTCCTACAATGAGCAGTTCTTC.

The chain uses TRBV5-8 and TRBJ1-4, with D perhaps TRBD1 (6 bases). V was cut by 0 bases and J by 10 bases, with 10 bases left in between. CDR1 is SGHTS and CDR2 is YDEGEE in the germline V gene. CDR3 length: 13 residues. The CDR3 reads CASSLAGGAKLFF. CDR3 nucleotide sequence: TGTGCCAGCAGCTTGGCCGGGGGGGCAAAACTGTTTTTT.

This chain uses TRBV5-5 with TRBJ1-5, with 7 bases matching TRBD1. The trim removed 4 bases at V and 0 bases at J, leaving 7 bases unmatched. The CDR3 has 16 amino acids. Germline V CDR1 and CDR2: SGHKS, YYEKEE (reference sequence). The CDR3 sequence: CASSRTGTASNQPQHF. The CDR3 bases are TGTGCCAGCAGCAGAACCGGGACAGCTAGCAATCAGCCCCAGCATTTT.